This note documents a single T cell receptor beta chain sequence. V lost 2 bases and J 2 bases, leaving 15 bases between the germline ends. The CDR3 extends over 16 amino acids. Germline-derived CDR1 and CDR2 are MNHEY and SVGAGI. The sample is drawn from a study of cytomegalovirus exposure and HLA in healthy donors. PCR amplification relied on 60 Vbeta primers (plus 13 Jbeta primers). Data came from immunoSEQ multiplex PCR; TCRdb stores just in-frame clones and leaves some out. The top ten hold 13% of the sample, which has fewer than 120,000 clones, just over 75% seen once. Sequenced material: PBMCs. The TCR comes from a man in his thirties or forties in good health and CMV-seropositive. The chain combines TRBV6-5 with TRBJ2-5; the D gene is possibly TRBD2 (7 bases). The CDR3 region is CASSYAHGGAQETQYF. CDR3 bases: TGTGCCAGCAGTTACGCCCATGGGGGGGCTCAAGAGACCCAGTACTTC.